The clone carrying this T cell receptor (beta chain) occurred many times. The sample is drawn from a study of T cells in Graves' hyperthyroidism and ophthalmopathy. Uncontrolled infections, other autoimmune diseases, pregnancy or lactation led to exclusion of patients. The CDR3 length is 13 residues. Trimming left V 5 bases short and J 7 bases short, with 12 bases between. Using RNA transcripts as the source, TCR beta CDR3 regions were amplified. HTBI primers were the set used in a first-round RT-PCR of the TCR CDR3. In TCRdb, the multiplex PCR reads were re-called with MiXCR into one record per CDR3 protein. The table shows 300,000 to 350,000 distinct CDR3 sequences, with around a sixth occurring only once.

Source material: blood. The V call is TRBV12-3 or TRBV12-4, the J call TRBJ1-5; D perhaps matches TRBD1 (5 bases). The sequence was collected from a woman aged 45-65 years with Graves' hyperthyroidism. CDR3 bases: TGTGCCAGCAGTAAAGGGGTTTGGCAGCCCCAGCATTTT. It translates to CASSKGVWQPQHF.